This section outlines one T cell receptor beta chain sequence together with its context. The CDR3 runs to 12 residues. The record originates from a study of brain T cells in children with intractable seizures. Clones were read by immunoSEQ multiplex PCR, and TCRdb kept only the in-frame ones, dropping some. In the table there are some 80,000 clones, about 90% of which are singletons. The clonotype originates from a girl aged 2-15 years with Rasmussen encephalitis and intractable seizures. The chain joins TRBV21-1 to TRBJ1-6. TRBV21-1 is noted as a pseudogene. The source material was peripheral blood, sampled at surgery. CDR3 nucleotide sequence: TGTGCCAGCAGCAAGAAAGGTTCACCCCTCCACTTT. This sequence encodes CASSKKGSPLHF.